Reported below is one TCR beta chain. The target antigen is unknown. This specimen comes from a study of T cell repertoires in cytomegalovirus infection. In the study overall: Shared public TCR beta signatures pointed to both CMV infection and a matching HLA type.

Broader study findings: HLA-C-restricted, CMV-specific TCR beta clonotypes were dominant ex vivo.

TCRdb recomputed calls from the reads with MiXCR, one row per CDR3 protein. The sample includes approximately 750,000 distinct CDR3 sequences, roughly a third of them seen just once. CDR3 size: 14 residues. The V gene's germline CDR1 is SEHNR and CDR2 FQNEAQ (reference sequence). Trimming shortened V by 0 bases and J by 3 bases, and 9 bases separated the two germline ends. The rearrangement uses TRBV7-9 and TRBJ2-7, with no clear D. The source is a human donor in good health (CMV status not recorded). Some clones in this sample may be carry-over from other donors' samples. Sequences were obtained from PBMCs. The CDR3 loop is CASSLARKVYEQYF. CDR3 bases: TGTGCCAGCAGCTTAGCGCGGAAGGTCTACGAGCAGTACTTC.